This passage covers 29 T cell receptor beta chains from one sample sequenced in a study of shared clonotypes between healthy human individuals. The repertoire was sequenced with immunoSEQ multiplex PCR; TCRdb's copy has only in-frame clones and lacks some. The sample consists of roughly 1 million clones, 75% to 80% of them appearing once. Source material: memory CD4+ T cells from PBMCs. Subset denoted: CD45RA-negative fraction. These TCRs come from a man aged 18 to 35 in good health. Some clones in this sample may be carry-over from other donors' samples.

This chain links TRBV9 with TRBJ2-5; a weak D match, TRBD2 (6 bases). Trimming pared 4 bases from V and 2 bases from J, leaving 21 bases between. Germline assignment: CDR1 SGDLS and CDR2 YYNGEE. The CDR3 extends over 17 amino acids. CDR3 sequence: CASSPYSSAGLQETQYF. The CDR3 DNA reads as TGTGCCAGCAGCCCGTATTCCAGCGCGGGGCTTCAAGAGACCCAGTACTTC.

V gene TRBV28 combines with J gene TRBJ1-5; 8 positions agree with TRBD1. This CDR3 is built from 17 residues. Germline assignment: CDR1 MDHEN and CDR2 SYDVKM. V lost 6 bases, J lost 2 bases, and 12 bases stayed unmatched. This CDR3 reads CASSSRQGTFGNQPQHF. The CDR3 DNA reads as TGTGCCAGCAGCTCCAGACAGGGGACGTTCGGCAATCAGCCCCAGCATTTT.

The J gene is TRBJ1-3, the V gene TRBV19, with a weak D call TRBD1 (6 bases). CDR1 is LNHDA and CDR2 is SQIVND in the germline V gene (reference sequence). Deletions cut 5 bases from V and 2 bases from J, with 13 bases between. The CDR3 runs to 15 residues. In DNA, the CDR3 is TGTGCCAGTAGTGGGTACGAGGGGGCTGGAAACACCATATATTTT. It codes for CASSGYEGAGNTIYF.

The rearrangement links TRBV15 to TRBJ2-5; a weak D match, TRBD1 (5 bases). Germline V gene data show CDR1 as LNHNV and CDR2 as YYDKDF (reference sequence). This CDR3 has 13 residues. Trimming cost V 2 bases and J 3 bases, with 7 bases left between them. The CDR3 region has the DNA TGTGCCACCAGCAGACAGGGCAAAGAGACCCAGTACTTC. Translated: CATSRQGKETQYF.

The chain is built from TRBV5-1 and TRBJ2-1, with 11 bases lining up with TRBD2. Germline CDR1 and CDR2: SGHRS and YFSETQ. The CDR3 is made up of 15 amino acids. With V trimmed by 7 bases and J by 5 bases, 8 bases remained unmatched. The CDR3 nucleotides read TGCGCCAGCGGAACCGGGACTAGCGGAAACAATGAGCAGTTCTTC. Translation: CASGTGTSGNNEQFF. Supplemented by reference TRBV5-1 and TRBJ2-1, the full variable domain reads KAGVTQTPRYLIKTRGQQVTLSCSPISGHRSVSWYQQTPGQGLQFLFEYFSETQRNKGNFPGRFSGRQFSNSRSEMNVSTLELGDSALYLCASGTGTSGNNEQFFGPGTRLTVL.

This clone was detected only a few times. The J gene is TRBJ2-3, the V gene TRBV5-1; the D gene is possibly TRBD2 (6 bases). Germline assignment: CDR1 SGHRS and CDR2 YFSETQ. This CDR3 is 16 amino acids long. Trimming took off 5 bases at V and 2 bases at J, with 18 bases between the two ends. This chain's CDR3 is CASSPLRDFDTDTQYF. CDR3 bases: TGCGCCAGCAGTCCCCTGCGGGACTTTGACACAGATACGCAGTATTTT.

The V call is TRBV5-4, the J call TRBJ2-7, with TRBD1 identical over 7 bases. Germline CDR1 reads SGHNT; CDR2 reads YYREEE (reference sequence). This CDR3 region has 13 residues. V gave up 2 bases and J gave up 6 bases; unmatched junction bases: 5. The CDR3 here is CASSFGTDGEQYF. Written as DNA, the CDR3 is TGTGCCAGCAGCTTCGGGACAGATGGCGAGCAGTACTTC.

The table lists this clone with a few counts. This chain joins TRBV21-1 and TRBJ2-7; the table's D call of TRBD2 was not tested on the DNA. TRBV21-1 is deemed a pseudogene. This CDR3 is built from 17 residues. In DNA form, the CDR3 reads TGTGCCAGCAGCCGCAGTAGAGGCGATGGCCCCACCTACGAGCAGTACTTC. It yields the protein CASSRSRGDGPTYEQYF.

V gene TRBV7-3 combines with J gene TRBJ1-1; possible D gene TRBD1, 6 bases. This CDR3 has 13 amino acids. Looked up from germline, CDR1 is SGHTA and CDR2 is FQGTGA. The germline V and J ends were trimmed by 5 bases and 3 bases, with 10 bases remaining between them. The CDR3 region is CASSGDRYTEAFF. CDR3 bases: TGTGCCAGCAGCGGCGACAGGTACACTGAAGCTTTCTTT. Filled out from reference TRBV7-3 and TRBJ1-1, the complete variable domain reads GAGVSQTPSNKVTEKGKYVELRCDPISGHTALYWYRQSLGQGPEFLIYFQGTGAADDSGLPNDRFFAVRPEGSVSTLKIQRTERGDSAVYLCASSGDRYTEAFFGQGTRLTVV.

This chain connects TRBV29-1 to TRBJ2-1; D call uncertain. This CDR3 comprises 12 residues. Germline V lookup: CDR1 SQVTM, CDR2 ANQGSEA. In DNA form, the CDR3 reads TGCAGGGCACTATCCGGTGCCCATGAGCAGTTCTTC. Amino acids: CRALSGAHEQFF.

CDR3 nucleotide sequence: TGTGCCAGCAGCTTAGACCCCTTCACCGGGGAGCTGTTTTTT. Its translation: CASSLDPFTGELFF. The chain has TRBV11-2 and TRBJ2-2; D is uncertain. The germline V and J ends were trimmed by 0 bases and 4 bases, with 6 bases remaining between them. Germline loops: CDR1 SGHAT, CDR2 FQNNGV. This CDR3 has 14 residues. The full variable domain, completed using reference TRBV11-2 and TRBJ2-2, is EAGVAQSPRYKIIEKRQSVAFWCNPISGHATLYWYQQILGQGPKLLIQFQNNGVVDDSQLPKDRFSAERLKGVDSTLKIQPAKLEDSAVYLCASSLDPFTGELFFGEGSRLTVL.

Here the CDR3 DNA reads TGTGCCAGCTCACCGGCGACAGAGTTCAACTATGGCTACACCTTC. It translates to CASSPATEFNYGYTF. The V and J genes are TRBV18 and TRBJ1-2; D is possibly TRBD1 (5 bases). Trimming took 3 bases from V and 2 from J, leaving 13 bases between them. Germline loops: CDR1 KGHSH, CDR2 LQKENI. The CDR3 loop spans 15 amino acids.

The J gene is TRBJ2-1, the V gene TRBV28; D is possibly TRBD2 (5 bases). The V and J ends lost 5 bases and 12 bases respectively, with 20 bases between them. Germline V CDR1 and CDR2: MDHEN, SYDVKM. The CDR3 contains 14 residues. The CDR3 spells CASSAGMRASSQFF. DNA for the CDR3: TGTGCCAGCAGTGCCGGAATGAGGGCTAGTTCGCAGTTCTTC.

This clone was detected ten times or more. The chain combines TRBV2 with TRBJ2-2, with TRBD1 identical over 9 bases. The J segment lost 4 bases and the V segment lost 10 bases, leaving 10 bases of the junction unmatched. CDR3 length: 15 residues. Germline CDR1 is SNHLY and CDR2 is FYNNEI. The CDR3 reads CATGTGIRSTGELFF. The CDR3 DNA sequence: TGTGCCACGGGGACAGGGATAAGGTCCACCGGGGAGCTGTTTTTT.

Concerning this clone: At one end, the junction sequence differs from germline, possibly due to a read error. V and J are TRBV5-4 and TRBJ1-2; D is ambiguous. This CDR3 is built from 10 residues. CDR1 and CDR2 from the germline V gene are SGHNT and YYREEE (reference sequence). Written as DNA, the CDR3 is TGTGCCAGCAGCGGCTTGGATGTGGCCTTC. Residues: CASSGLDVAF.

This rearrangement joins TRBV7-3 to TRBJ1-1, with D unclear. The CDR3 covers 13 residues. The germline V gene encodes CDR1 SGHTA and CDR2 FQGTGA. V lost 3 bases to trimming and J lost 2 bases, with 7 bases between them. CDR3 DNA sequence: TGTGCCAGCAGCTTTGAAGCAAACACTGAAGCTTTCTTT. Its translation: CASSFEANTEAFF. Filled out from reference TRBV7-3 and TRBJ1-1, the complete variable domain reads GAGVSQTPSNKVTEKGKYVELRCDPISGHTALYWYRQSLGQGPEFLIYFQGTGAADDSGLPNDRFFAVRPEGSVSTLKIQRTERGDSAVYLCASSFEANTEAFFGQGTRLTVV.

The chain has TRBV18 and TRBJ2-1, with D maybe TRBD1 (5 bases). V was shortened by 2 bases and J by 10 bases, with 15 bases between the two germline ends. The germline CDR1 and CDR2 sequences are KGHSH and LQKENI. The CDR3 length is 14 residues. The DNA for the CDR3 is TGTGCCAGCTCACCAGAAAGGACAATCAACGAGCAGTTCTTC. It encodes CASSPERTINEQFF.

The genes are TRBV27 and TRBJ2-2; D is uncertain. Germline V gene sequence: CDR1 MNHEY, CDR2 SMNVEV (reference sequence). The CDR3 is 14 residues long. Trimming removed 6 bases from V and 3 bases from J, with 11 bases in between. The CDR3 sequence: CASSLEQYTGELFF. As DNA, the CDR3 is TGTGCCAGCAGCTTAGAGCAATACACCGGGGAGCTGTTTTTT.

The chain carries TRBV28 and TRBJ1-1; no firm D call. V shed 3 bases and J shed 0 bases, with 5 bases lying between them. The length of the CDR3 is 13 residues. Germline CDR1 and CDR2: MDHEN and SYDVKM. In DNA, the CDR3 is TGTGCCAGCAGTTTTTGGGTGAACACTGAAGCTTTCTTT. Its translation: CASSFWVNTEAFF.

The chain is built from TRBV10-3 and TRBJ1-3; 10 positions match TRBD1. From germline, CDR1 is ENHRY and CDR2 SYGVKD. The CDR3 runs to 15 residues. V shed 5 bases and J 8 bases; nucleotides not matched to a gene: 9. CDR3 nucleotides: TGTGCCATCAGTAGACAGGGGGCGAGTTCAGACACCATATATTTT. Protein sequence: CAISRQGASSDTIYF.

The V and J genes are TRBV2 and TRBJ2-5, with a possible D match to TRBD2 (6 bases). The germline V gene encodes CDR1 SNHLY and CDR2 FYNNEI. Trimming pared 7 bases from V and 3 bases from J, leaving 9 bases between. This CDR3 has 12 residues. In DNA, the CDR3 is TGTGCCAGCACGCGGGACGAAGAGACCCAGTACTTC. As protein: CASTRDEETQYF. Using reference TRBV2 and TRBJ2-5 for the parts outside the CDR3, the full variable domain is EPEVTQTPSHQVTQMGQEVILRCVPISNHLYFYWYRQILGQKVEFLVSFYNNEISEKSEIFDDQFSVERPDGSNFTLKIRSTKLEDSAMYFCASTRDEETQYFGPGTRLLVL.

This clone occurred a few times. The genes are TRBV10-3 and TRBJ2-3, with D perhaps matching TRBD2 (6 bases). V was cut by 2 bases and J by 7 bases, with 16 bases left in between. From germline, CDR1 is ENHRY and CDR2 SYGVKD. The CDR3 is made up of 15 amino acids. The CDR3 DNA reads TGTGCCATCAGTGAGGACGGGAGTGGGATTTATACGCAGTATTTT. Translated: CAISEDGSGIYTQYF.

The chain links TRBV5-4 to TRBJ2-7, with 8 positions matching TRBD2. CDR1 is SGHNT and CDR2 is YYREEE in the germline V gene (reference sequence). J gave up 0 bases and V 4 bases, and 6 bases lay outside the gene matches. This CDR3 has 15 amino acids. CDR3 sequence: CASSPPAGGSYEQYF. The DNA of the CDR3 is TGTGCCAGCAGCCCCCCCGCGGGAGGCTCCTACGAGCAGTACTTC.

This chain uses TRBV7-9 with TRBJ2-2; 8 nucleotides align to TRBD1. The CDR3 runs 15 residues. Germline V gene sequence: CDR1 SEHNR, CDR2 FQNEAQ (reference sequence). V lost 2 bases, J lost 8 bases, and 7 bases stayed unmatched. The CDR3 coding sequence is TGTGCCAGCAGCTTAATCTCAGGGGGCGCGGGGGAGCTGTTTTTT. As protein: CASSLISGGAGELFF.

The V and J genes are TRBV4-2 and TRBJ2-2, with 10 nucleotides matching TRBD1. Trimming at V came to 4 bases and at J to 2 bases, leaving 7 bases not matched to a gene. Germline V gene lookup returns CDR1 LGHNA and CDR2 YNFKEQ. This CDR3 region has 17 residues. The CDR3 reads CASSPLGTGDNTGELFF. The CDR3, as DNA: TGTGCCAGCAGCCCGTTGGGGACAGGGGATAACACCGGGGAGCTGTTTTTT.

CDR3 DNA: TGCAGTGCTATTGGTTCCGGGGAGCTGTTTTTT. This gives the protein CSAIGSGELFF. The chain employs TRBV20-1 and TRBJ2-2, with D unresolved. Germline CDR1 DFQATT, CDR2 SNEGSKA (reference sequence). CDR3 size: 11 residues. V lost 4 bases and J lost 6, with 6 bases in between.

The CDR3 loop is CASSTLGREGRYEQYF. CDR3 nucleotides: TGTGCCAGCAGCACACTCGGGCGGGAGGGCCGCTACGAGCAGTACTTC. The rearrangement links TRBV28 to TRBJ2-7; 9 positions match TRBD2. The CDR3 loop spans 16 amino acids. In germline, CDR1 is MDHEN, CDR2 SYDVKM. V lost 6 bases to trimming and J lost 3 bases; unmatched junction nucleotides: 12. Supplemented by reference TRBV28 and TRBJ2-7, the full variable domain reads DVKVTQSSRYLVKRTGEKVFLECVQDMDHENMFWYRQDPGLGLRLIYFSYDVKMKEKGDIPEGYSVSREKKERFSLILESASTNQTSMYLCASSTLGREGRYEQYFGPGTRLTVT.

This clone was detected only a few times. V gene TRBV10-2 combines with J gene TRBJ2-3; 10 bases align to TRBD2. CDR1 is WSHSY, CDR2 SAAADI, per germline. V was pared by 8 bases and J by 5 bases, with 7 bases of the junction left unmatched. This CDR3 comprises 14 residues. The CDR3 DNA is TGCGCCAGCGGTCCTAGCGGGAGAGAAGATACGCAGTATTTT. It yields the protein CASGPSGREDTQYF.

This clone showed up just a few times. The chain joins TRBV5-1 to TRBJ2-1; the match to TRBD1 covers 7 bases. Per the germline V gene, CDR1 is SGHRS and CDR2 is YFSETQ. The ends lost 4 bases at V and 6 bases at J; junction bases unmatched: 4. The CDR3 runs 13 residues. The CDR3 bases are TGCGCCAGCAGCCCCGGGACAGCCAATGAGCAGTTCTTC. Its translation: CASSPGTANEQFF.